This T cell receptor (beta chain) stems from a study of cytotoxic CD8 clonotypes in ibrutinib-treated CLL. The study, taken as a whole, reports: Treatment saw public clonotypes, which were uncommon, either contract or stay stable.

Using immunoSEQ multiplex PCR, the repertoire was profiled, and TCRdb retains in-frame clones only, with some absent. This table has approximately 150,000 clones, about 72% appearing once. For TCR beta libraries, about 2 micrograms of genomic DNA were obtained from cryopreserved PBMCs. CDR1 LNHNV and CDR2 YYDKDF come from the germline V gene (reference sequence). V was pared by 3 bases and J by 2 bases, with 11 bases of the junction left unmatched. This CDR3 is built from 19 residues. Comments on this clone: Its antigen is not known.

The sample was PBMCs, taken after 12 months of ibrutinib treatment. The chain joins TRBV15 to TRBJ2-3, with 13 bases matching TRBD2. The clonotype comes from a human donor with chronic lymphocytic leukemia. Here the CDR3 reads CATSRARTSGGANTDTQYF. CDR3 nucleotides: TGTGCCACCAGCAGGGCCCGGACTAGCGGGGGAGCTAACACAGATACGCAGTATTTT.